This T cell receptor (beta chain) comes out of a study of CD8+CD57+ T cells in acquired aplastic anemia. The germline gives CDR1 DFQATT, CDR2 SNEGSKA (reference sequence). The CDR3 is 13 residues long. Trimming pared 2 bases from V and 8 bases from J, leaving 13 bases between. Genomic DNA provided the template from which TCR beta VDJ and CDR3 profiles were obtained. TCRdb itself ran the reads through MiXCR, one entry per CDR3 protein. Of 450,000 to 550,000 distinct CDR3 sequences in the sample, about a third were seen once. Selection for sequencing was limited to patients who had shown CD8+CD57+ cell expansion by flow cytometry.

The specimen sequenced was sorted CD4+, CD8+, or CD8+CD57+ T cells (not recorded which) from PBMCs. This chain uses TRBV20-1 with TRBJ2-1; TRBD2 is a possible D gene (6 bases). The receptor was isolated from a human donor with aplastic anemia. The CDR3 reads CSARIGGVDEQFF. The CDR3 coding sequence is TGCAGTGCTAGAATAGGAGGGGTGGATGAGCAGTTCTTC.